This record concerns one TCR beta chain sequence. The data were obtained in a study of blood T cell repertoires in COVID-19. On the study more broadly: The origin of the acute and convalescent COVID-19 samples was the United States, Italy and Spain. The analysed material was cDNA or gDNA that came from T cells, B-cell-depleted T cells, or PBMCs.

Trimming cost V 2 bases and J 8 bases, with 15 bases left between them. The germline V gene has CDR1 SGHVS and CDR2 FQNEAQ. CDR3 length: 15 amino acids. Per the original data handling: Reference gene primer amplification gave nucleated cell count estimates. TCRdb's copy holds only in-frame clones and misses some; the assay was immunoSEQ multiplex PCR. D and trimming were read from the DNA, whereas the V and J calls and clone size are those reported in that table. This table holds roughly 290,000 clones, around four fifths found once. This receptor was identified in a woman between 50 and 59 years old with active or convalescent COVID-19. The sequenced sample was peripheral blood. This chain uses TRBV7-8 with TRBJ2-2, with D perhaps matching TRBD1 (5 bases). The CDR3 loop is CASSLNQGPSGELFF. The CDR3 DNA reads as TGTGCCAGCAGCTTAAACCAGGGCCCGAGTGGGGAGCTGTTTTTT.